This T cell receptor (beta chain) appears in the sequencing data of a study of T cells in Graves' hyperthyroidism and ophthalmopathy. The germline CDR1 and CDR2 sequences are MNHEY and SVGAGI. This CDR3 has 15 amino acids. Trimming cost V 4 bases and J 3 bases, with 15 bases left between them. Using RNA transcripts as the source, TCR beta CDR3 regions were amplified. First-round RT-PCR with HTBI primers amplified the TCR CDR3 region. TCRdb re-derived calls from the multiplex PCR reads in MiXCR, one entry per CDR3 protein. The sample gives 700,000 to 850,000 distinct CDR3 sequences, around a third of which show up once; around 29% is in the top ten.

Sequenced: blood. The gene calls are TRBV6-5 and TRBJ1-2; D is unclear. The sequence came from a woman between 35 and 50 years old with Graves' hyperthyroidism. CDR3: CASSSHQGNHYGYTF. As DNA, the CDR3 is TGTGCCAGCAGTTCCCACCAAGGGAATCACTATGGCTACACCTTC.